These 31 T cell receptor beta chains originate from one sample sequenced in a study of cytomegalovirus exposure and HLA in healthy donors. The PCR was carried out with 60 Vbeta primers and 13 Jbeta primers. Some clones are missing from TCRdb's copy, which holds only in-frame ones; the method was immunoSEQ multiplex PCR. In the table there are 150,000 to 200,000 clones, over 60% of which are singletons. The sample comprised PBMCs. The receptors derive from a middle-aged man in good health and CMV-seropositive.

The rearrangement joins TRBV2 to TRBJ2-7; the match to TRBD2 covers 12 bases. V gave up 6 bases and J gave up 2 bases; unmatched junction bases: 5. Germline CDR1 reads SNHLY; CDR2 reads FYNNEI. CDR3 length equals 15 residues. CDR3 amino acids: CASRELAGGTYEQYF. CDR3 bases: TGTGCCAGCAGGGAACTAGCGGGGGGCACCTACGAGCAGTACTTC.

This clone appeared a few times. The V gene is TRBV10-2, the J gene TRBJ1-3; D might be TRBD1 (5 bases). Trimming stripped 6 bases from V and 2 bases from J, with 11 bases between. The CDR3 is 14 residues long. The germline CDR1 and CDR2 sequences are WSHSY and SAAADI. The CDR3, as DNA: TGCGCCAGCAGGGAGACAGAAACTGGAAACACCATATATTTT. Translated: CASRETETGNTIYF.

This rearrangement joins TRBV28 to TRBJ1-2; D unresolved. Trimming cost V 5 bases and J 4 bases, with 8 bases left between them. This CDR3 is built from 12 residues. Germline CDR1 and CDR2: MDHEN and SYDVKM. CDR3: CASSRGTYGYTF. As DNA, the CDR3 is TGTGCCAGCAGTCGGGGTACCTATGGCTACACCTTC.

The V gene is TRBV10-1, the J gene TRBJ2-5; TRBD2 agrees at 7 bases. The DNA end favors TRBJ2-7, so the J call may be wrong. Germline V CDR1 and CDR2: WNHNN, SYGVQD (reference sequence). The CDR3 is 14 amino acids. The chain's CDR3 is CASSSSGTGYEQYF. Here the CDR3 DNA reads TGCGCCAGCAGTTCGAGCGGGACGGGCTACGAGCAGTACTTC.

This clone was picked up one time. This chain joins TRBV7-9 and TRBJ2-3; 8 nucleotides agree with TRBD2. CDR1 is SEHNR, CDR2 FQNEAQ, per germline (reference sequence). The ends lost 1 base at V and 5 bases at J; junction bases unmatched: 2. This CDR3 region has 14 residues. The CDR3 region has the DNA TGTGCCAGCAGCTTAGAACTAGCGGTAGATACGCAGTATTTT. Translated, it gives CASSLELAVDTQYF. The variable domain in full, completed from reference TRBV7-9 and TRBJ2-3, reads DTGVSQNPRHKITKRGQNVTFRCDPISEHNRLYWYRQTLGQGPEFLTYFQNEAQLEKSRLLSDRFSAERPKGSFSTLEIQRTEQGDSAMYLCASSLELAVDTQYFGPGTRLTVL.

This rearrangement joins TRBV5-1 to TRBJ2-1, with 9 bases matching TRBD1. Per germline, CDR1 SGHRS and CDR2 YFSETQ. Losses at the gene ends were 0 bases for V and 6 bases for J; bases not matched to a gene: 7. The CDR3 is made up of 16 amino acids. CDR3 sequence reads: CASSLAGQGLSNEQFF. The CDR3 DNA is TGCGCCAGCAGCTTGGCGGGACAGGGTCTGAGCAATGAGCAGTTCTTC.

This clone is a singleton in its sample. Other nucleotide sequences from this sample produce the same CDR3. The rearrangement uses TRBV4-1 and TRBJ2-7, with D perhaps TRBD2 (6 bases). CDR1 is MGHRA and CDR2 is YSYEKL in the germline V gene. Trimming removed 3 bases from V and 8 bases from J, with 23 bases in between. The CDR3 spans 16 residues. The CDR3 nucleotides read TGCGCCAGCAGCCACCCCTCGGCGGGACCTATGACCCAGCAGTACTTC. This sequence encodes CASSHPSAGPMTQQYF.

V gene TRBV29-1 combines with J gene TRBJ2-1, with 7 bases matching TRBD1. Germline-derived CDR1 and CDR2 are SQVTM and ANQGSEA. V dropped 7 bases and J dropped 3; count of bases not matched to a gene: 9. The length of the CDR3 is 14 residues. The CDR3 protein is CSAKGATHYNEQFF. Here the CDR3 DNA reads TGCAGCGCGAAGGGGGCCACTCACTACAATGAGCAGTTCTTC.

Of note for this clone: Within the sample, other DNA sequences also encode this same CDR3. This chain connects TRBV5-1 to TRBJ1-2, with TRBD1 as a possible D gene (6 bases). The ends were cut back, 4 bases at V and 0 bases at J, with 10 bases in the middle. The CDR3 is 14 amino acids. CDR1 and CDR2 (germline): SGHRS, YFSETQ. Here the CDR3 DNA reads TGCGCCAGCAGCAGCGGACAGACTAACTATGGCTACACCTTC. It is translated as CASSSGQTNYGYTF.

This rearrangement joins TRBV5-1 to TRBJ1-2, with unresolved D. Germline V CDR1 and CDR2: SGHRS, YFSETQ. Deletions cut 2 bases from V and 5 bases from J, with 13 bases between. This CDR3 has 14 amino acids. This CDR3 reads CASSFVVASYGYTF. Here the CDR3 DNA reads TGCGCCAGCAGCTTTGTGGTGGCTTCTTATGGCTACACCTTC.

The chain joins TRBV6-1 to TRBJ2-5, with TRBD1 matching over 7 bases. V shed 4 bases and J 5 bases; nucleotides not matched to a gene: 10. This CDR3 spans 15 amino acids. Per germline, CDR1 MNHNS and CDR2 SASEGT. CDR3 amino acids: CASSGKTGVWETQYF. CDR3 DNA sequence: TGTGCCAGCAGTGGAAAAACAGGGGTTTGGGAGACCCAGTACTTC.

The genes are TRBV5-4 and TRBJ2-3; no definite D call. Germline V gene sequence: CDR1 SGHNT, CDR2 YYREEE (reference sequence). Deletions cut 1 base from V and 5 bases from J, with 5 bases between. The CDR3 contains 12 residues. In DNA form, the CDR3 reads TGTGCCAGCAGCTTGTCGGTAGATACGCAGTATTTT. This encodes CASSLSVDTQYF.

This chain uses TRBV6-5 with TRBJ1-1, with D maybe TRBD1 (6 bases). CDR3 length equals 14 residues. V was shortened by 7 bases and J by 11 bases, with 23 bases between the two germline ends. Germline V lookup: CDR1 MNHEY, CDR2 SVGAGI. The CDR3 sequence is CASTKSRGDGWAFF. The CDR3 bases are TGTGCCAGCACCAAGAGCAGGGGAGATGGATGGGCTTTCTTT.

DNA for the CDR3: TGTGCCAGCAGCGGATCATTAGCGGGAGAGTGGGACATTCAGTACTTC. Translated: CASSGSLAGEWDIQYF. V is TRBV5-4 and J is TRBJ2-4; TRBD2 aligns across 9 bases. CDR1 and CDR2 from the germline V gene are SGHNT and YYREEE (reference sequence). V dropped 4 bases and J dropped 8; count of bases not matched to a gene: 13. The CDR3 runs 16 residues. Together with reference TRBV5-4 and TRBJ2-4, the CDR3 gives the full variable domain: ETGVTQSPTHLIKTRGQQVTLRCSSQSGHNTVSWYQQALGQGPQFIFQYYREEENGRGNFPPRFSGLQFPNYSSELNVNALELDDSALYLCASSGSLAGEWDIQYFGAGTRLSVL.

This clone was detected only once. J is TRBJ1-2 and V is TRBV19, with D perhaps TRBD1 (5 bases). CDR3 length equals 14 residues. V lost 3 bases to trimming and J lost 0 bases, with 8 bases between them. Germline values: CDR1 LNHDA, CDR2 SQIVND (reference sequence). Here the CDR3 reads CASSIATANYGYTF. The CDR3 DNA is TGTGCCAGTAGTATCGCGACAGCTAACTATGGCTACACCTTC.

J is TRBJ1-5 and V is TRBV28, with TRBD1 as a possible D gene (5 bases). Germline CDR1 is MDHEN and CDR2 is SYDVKM. This CDR3 has 16 amino acids. V lost 7 bases, J lost 1 base, and 17 bases lay in between. Here the CDR3 DNA reads TGTGCCAGCATCCGCCAGGGAAGCGGGAGCAATCAGCCCCAGCATTTT. It yields the protein CASIRQGSGSNQPQHF.

The V call is TRBV12-5, the J call TRBJ2-7, with TRBD1 matching over 8 bases. The germline CDR1 and CDR2 sequences are LGHNT and FRNRAP. The V and J ends lost 5 bases and 3 bases, in that order; junction bases with no gene match: 3. The CDR3 sequence is 13 residues long. CDR3 in amino acids: CASGLTGGYEQYF. In nucleotides, the CDR3 is TGTGCTAGTGGTCTCACAGGGGGCTACGAGCAGTACTTC.

The rearrangement joins TRBV5-1 to TRBJ1-4; TRBD1 aligns across 9 bases. There are 14 residues in the CDR3. J gave up 8 bases and V 2 bases, and 4 bases lay outside the gene matches. Germline CDR1 reads SGHRS; CDR2 reads YFSETQ. The DNA of the CDR3 is TGCGCCAGCAGCTTTAACAGGGGGCGGGAAAAACTGTTTTTT. It translates to CASSFNRGREKLFF.

The chain recombines TRBV5-6 with TRBJ1-1; 8 bases line up with TRBD1. The CDR3 sequence is 16 residues long. Germline V gene data show CDR1 as SGHDT and CDR2 as YYEEEE. Trimming cost V 4 bases and J 0 bases; bases outside gene matches: 8. The CDR3 sequence is CASSPWTGRMNTEAFF. In DNA form, the CDR3 reads TGTGCCAGCAGCCCATGGACAGGGCGCATGAACACTGAAGCTTTCTTT.

The V call is TRBV2, the J call TRBJ2-5, with 7 nucleotides matching TRBD2. CDR3 length: 15 residues. In germline, CDR1 is SNHLY, CDR2 FYNNEI. V lost 4 bases, J lost 4 bases, and 9 bases stayed unmatched. This chain's CDR3 is CASSALGGRGETQYF. The CDR3 DNA follows: TGTGCCAGCAGTGCCTTGGGGGGGAGGGGAGAGACCCAGTACTTC.

The V and J genes are TRBV5-1 and TRBJ2-3, with 8 bases aligning to TRBD2. Germline CDR1 is SGHRS and CDR2 is YFSETQ. Trimming removed 0 bases from V and 0 bases from J; junction bases left unmatched: 3. The CDR3 consists of 16 residues. CDR3 loop: CASSLVSSGSTDTQYF. CDR3 bases: TGCGCCAGCAGCTTGGTATCTAGCGGGAGCACAGATACGCAGTATTTT.

This clone was picked up one time. The chain carries TRBV5-1 and TRBJ2-2; D gene unclear. Germline V lookup: CDR1 SGHRS, CDR2 YFSETQ. V lost 0 bases to trimming and J lost 6 bases, with 9 bases between them. This CDR3 is 14 amino acids long. CDR3 region: CASSLDSGPGELFF. The CDR3, as DNA: TGCGCCAGCAGCTTGGACAGTGGGCCCGGGGAGCTGTTTTTT. Based on the CDR3 plus reference TRBV5-1 and TRBJ2-2, the full variable domain is KAGVTQTPRYLIKTRGQQVTLSCSPISGHRSVSWYQQTPGQGLQFLFEYFSETQRNKGNFPGRFSGRQFSNSRSEMNVSTLELGDSALYLCASSLDSGPGELFFGEGSRLTVL.

This rearrangement joins TRBV5-1 to TRBJ2-7, with 9 bases aligning to TRBD1. CDR3 length equals 14 residues. The J segment lost 5 bases and the V segment lost 4 bases, leaving 7 bases of the junction unmatched. The germline gives CDR1 SGHRS, CDR2 YFSETQ. CDR3 amino acids: CASSAGQGKDEQYF. The CDR3 bases are TGCGCCAGCAGCGCTGGACAGGGGAAGGACGAGCAGTACTTC.

This chain joins TRBV6-5 and TRBJ2-7; D not certain. V lost 0 bases and J lost 0, with 12 bases in between. The germline CDR1 and CDR2 sequences are MNHEY and SVGAGI. This CDR3 is built from 16 residues. The CDR3 coding sequence is TGTGCCAGCAGTTACTCGGCAGGCGTTCTCTCCTACGAGCAGTACTTC. Its translation is CASSYSAGVLSYEQYF.

This clone was counted between two and nine times. Sequence at one end of the junction differs from germline and may be a read error. This rearrangement joins TRBV4-1 to TRBJ2-6, with 7 bases that match TRBD1. Looked up from germline, CDR1 is MGHRA and CDR2 is YSYEKL. The CDR3 runs 18 residues. The CDR3 spells CASSQTGQLNSGANGLTF. CDR3 sequence (DNA): TGCGCCAGCAGCCAAACGGGACAGTTAAACTCTGGGGCCAACGGCCTGACTTTC.

This chain uses TRBV18 with TRBJ2-1; 11 bases are a match to TRBD2. This CDR3 has 14 residues. With V trimmed by 4 bases and J by 6 bases, 2 bases remained unmatched. CDR1 is KGHSH, CDR2 LQKENI, per germline. The CDR3 reads CASSQLAGVNEQFF. The CDR3 nucleotides read TGTGCCAGCTCACAACTAGCGGGAGTCAATGAGCAGTTCTTC.

The chain has TRBV29-1 and TRBJ2-7, with D uncertain. The CDR3 spans 12 residues. Germline lookup yields CDR1 SQVTM and CDR2 ANQGSEA. V was shortened by 5 bases and J by 0 bases, with 8 bases between the two germline ends. The CDR3 nucleotides read TGCAGCGTTTCCGCGGTCTCCTACGAGCAGTACTTC. Its protein product is CSVSAVSYEQYF.

This chain joins TRBV5-1 and TRBJ2-1, with 9 nucleotides matching TRBD2. Trimming cost V 4 bases and J 6 bases; bases outside gene matches: 5. Germline CDR1 and CDR2: SGHRS and YFSETQ. The CDR3 loop spans 14 amino acids. CDR3 loop: CASSVMREGNEQFF. The CDR3, as DNA: TGCGCCAGCAGCGTCATGCGGGAGGGCAATGAGCAGTTCTTC.

The rearrangement uses TRBV6-1 and TRBJ2-1; 7 nucleotides line up with TRBD1. With V trimmed by 5 bases and J by 7 bases, 8 bases remained unmatched. The CDR3 contains 14 residues. Germline V lookup: CDR1 MNHNS, CDR2 SASEGT. The CDR3 region is CASSSRQGRNEQFF. The CDR3 nucleotides read TGTGCCAGCAGTTCCAGACAGGGTCGGAATGAGCAGTTCTTC.

The rearrangement links TRBV9 to TRBJ1-6; no definite D call. V lost 4 bases, J lost 0 bases, and 14 bases lay in between. Germline-derived CDR1 and CDR2 are SGDLS and YYNGEE. The CDR3 is made up of 17 amino acids. CDR3 protein: CASSPRGESSYNSPLHF. The CDR3 DNA reads as TGTGCCAGCAGCCCCCGCGGGGAGAGCTCCTATAATTCACCCCTCCACTTT.

This clone was counted between two and nine times. The V and J genes are TRBV28 and TRBJ1-5; TRBD1 aligns across 9 bases. V shed 6 bases and J 3 bases; nucleotides not matched to a gene: 6. The CDR3 sequence is 15 residues long. The germline V gene has CDR1 MDHEN and CDR2 SYDVKM. The CDR3 region has the DNA TGTGCCAGCAGAAAGACAGGGGGGATCAATCAGCCCCAGCATTTT. Residues: CASRKTGGINQPQHF.